This T cell receptor (beta chain) was captured by sequencing in a study of cytomegalovirus exposure and HLA in healthy donors. Study information: HLA-typed donors were the source of approximately 80 million unique TCRs held in an early data release. Whole-study findings and limits: Later analysis identified a missense DCLRE1C variant that was linked to TCR beta V- and J-gene trimming. Fewer N-insertions than the roughly 630-donor mean were reportedly shown by an Asian-associated ancestry cluster in a later analysis.

Per the germline V gene, CDR1 is SNHLY and CDR2 is FYNNEI. The CDR3 spans 15 residues. V lost 6 bases and J lost 0, with 14 bases in between. For this clone: Antigen unknown.

PCR was performed using 60 Vbeta and 13 Jbeta primers. Authors' processing steps: An analysis that came later counted 70 million to 100 million unique TCR beta chains, approximately 10 million shared. Generated by immunoSEQ multiplex PCR, the TCRdb table keeps only in-frame clones and is missing some. That table supplies the V and J calls and clone size; D and trimming were determined from the DNA. This table holds 130,000 to 150,000 clones, almost 80% found once. Sequencing was performed on PBMCs. The source of this sequence is a woman aged 40 to 55 in good health and CMV-seropositive. This sequence joins TRBV2 and TRBJ1-1, with D perhaps TRBD1 (6 bases). CDR3 sequence (DNA): TGTGCCAGCAGCCTTAAGACAGGTTTGAACACTGAAGCTTTCTTT. Amino acid sequence: CASSLKTGLNTEAFF. Drawing the rest from reference TRBV2 and TRBJ1-1, the complete variable domain is EPEVTQTPSHQVTQMGQEVILRCVPISNHLYFYWYRQILGQKVEFLVSFYNNEISEKSEIFDDQFSVERPDGSNFTLKIRSTKLEDSAMYFCASSLKTGLNTEAFFGQGTRLTVV.